The 23 T cell receptor beta chains given below trace back to one sample, sequenced in a study of T cells in pancreatic ductal adenocarcinoma. Here immunoSEQ multiplex PCR was the method, and the copy in TCRdb shows in-frame clones only, minus some. The sample consists of around 31,000 clones, more than 90% of them appearing once. The selected patients with pancreatic ductal adenocarcinoma had surgery but no neoadjuvant therapy. The sequencing input was PBMCs. These receptors were obtained from a human donor with pancreatic ductal adenocarcinoma.

This clone was seen a single time. The chain combines TRBV13 with TRBJ2-2; TRBD1 matches 10 bases. The germline gives CDR1 PRHDT, CDR2 FYEKMQ (reference sequence). The ends lost 5 bases at V and 4 bases at J; junction bases unmatched: 4. The CDR3 length is 15 residues. Here the CDR3 DNA reads TGTGCCAGCAGCCAGACAGGGGGCAGCACCGGGGAGCTGTTTTTT. Translation: CASSQTGGSTGELFF. The variable domain in full, with the rest retrieved from reference TRBV13 and TRBJ2-2, is AAGVIQSPRHLIKEKRETATLKCYPIPRHDTVYWYQQGPGQDPQFLISFYEKMQSDKGSIPDRFSAQQFSDYHSELNMSSLELGDSALYFCASSQTGGSTGELFFGEGSRLTVL.

The genes are TRBV30 and TRBJ1-2, with a possible D match to TRBD1 (5 bases). V was trimmed by 2 bases and J by 4 bases, leaving 20 bases between them. The CDR3 covers 16 residues. The germline V gene has CDR1 GTSNPN and CDR2 SVGIG (reference sequence). The CDR3 nucleotides read TGTGCCTGGAGTCCCAGGGTAGGGTCTCCATCCTATGGCTACACCTTC. It is translated as CAWSPRVGSPSYGYTF. The full variable domain, in which reference TRBV30 and TRBJ1-2 provide the parts outside the CDR3, is SQTIHQWPATLVQPVGSPLSLECTVEGTSNPNLYWYRQAAGRGLQLLFYSVGIGQISSEVPQNLSASRPQDRQFILSSKKLLLSDSGFYLCAWSPRVGSPSYGYTFGSGTRLTVV.

The V and J genes are TRBV28 and TRBJ1-1; 7 nucleotides align to TRBD1. CDR1 and CDR2 from the germline V gene are MDHEN and SYDVKM. The CDR3 consists of 15 residues. With V trimmed by 1 base and J by 4 bases, 6 bases remained unmatched. The CDR3 nucleotides read TGTGCCAGCAGTTTATCTTCACAGGGGTTCACTGAAGCTTTCTTT. It translates to CASSLSSQGFTEAFF.

This chain links TRBV5-4 with TRBJ2-7; 9 nucleotides match TRBD1. The CDR3 spans 15 residues. The V gene end was trimmed by 2 bases and the J gene end by 4 bases; junction bases not matched to a gene: 7. From germline, CDR1 is SGHNT and CDR2 YYREEE (reference sequence). CDR3 loop: CASSFGTGYGYEQYF. DNA of the CDR3: TGTGCCAGCAGCTTCGGGACAGGGTATGGATACGAGCAGTACTTC.

The chain carries TRBV5-4 and TRBJ2-2, with 7 bases identical to TRBD2. With V trimmed by 4 bases and J by 4 bases, 13 bases remained unmatched. The CDR3 has 17 amino acids. Germline V gives CDR1 SGHNT, CDR2 YYREEE (reference sequence). The CDR3 DNA reads as TGTGCCAGCAGCCCTCCGTCGGGGGGAGGAGGCACCGGGGAGCTGTTTTTT. The encoded protein is CASSPPSGGGGTGELFF.

The gene calls are TRBV7-2 and TRBJ2-2; D remains ambiguous. The CDR3 extends over 16 amino acids. V was pared by 2 bases and J by 0 bases, with 10 bases between. Germline assignment: CDR1 SGHTA and CDR2 FQGNSA. As DNA, the CDR3 is TGTGCCAGCAGCTTAATGGCACCTACGAACACCGGGGAGCTGTTTTTT. Amino acid sequence: CASSLMAPTNTGELFF. Combining the CDR3 with reference TRBV7-2 and TRBJ2-2 gives the whole variable domain GAGVSQSPSNKVTEKGKDVELRCDPISGHTALYWYRQSLGQGLEFLIYFQGNSAPDKSGLPSDRFSAERTGGSVSTLTIQRTQQEDSAVYLCASSLMAPTNTGELFFGEGSRLTVL.

This clone was seen a single time. This rearrangement joins TRBV5-1 to TRBJ1-1; possibly TRBD1 for D (5 bases). There are 14 residues in the CDR3. The germline V gene encodes CDR1 SGHRS and CDR2 YFSETQ. The V gene lost 4 bases and the J gene lost 1 base, with 11 bases spanning the gap. The CDR3 nucleotides read TGCGCCAGCAGCCCTCAGGGAGGGAACACTGAAGCTTTCTTT. Amino acids: CASSPQGGNTEAFF.

The rearrangement links TRBV6-1 to TRBJ1-5; no clear D gene. Trimming took 5 bases from V and 6 from J, leaving 11 bases between them. The CDR3 covers 13 residues. CDR1 and CDR2 from the germline V gene are MNHNS and SASEGT. The CDR3 DNA follows: TGTGCCAGCAGTCCGGTAAGCGGTCAGCCCCAGCATTTT. Protein sequence: CASSPVSGQPQHF.

The chain couples TRBV9 to TRBJ2-5; unclear D gene. The CDR3 is 14 amino acids. Looked up from germline, CDR1 is SGDLS and CDR2 is YYNGEE. V shed 0 bases and J shed 2 bases, with 8 bases lying between them. The CDR3: CASSVGTVQETQYF. The CDR3 DNA reads as TGTGCCAGCAGCGTAGGCACGGTACAAGAGACCCAGTACTTC.

The chain has TRBV18 and TRBJ1-1; no reliable D call. The V gene's germline CDR1 is KGHSH and CDR2 LQKENI. The length of the CDR3 is 13 residues. Trimming cost V 3 bases and J 0 bases, with 5 bases left between them. Here the CDR3 reads CASSPGMNTEAFF. CDR3 DNA sequence: TGTGCCAGCTCACCTGGCATGAACACTGAAGCTTTCTTT.

The chain has TRBV9 and TRBJ2-6; D uncertain. In germline, CDR1 is SGDLS, CDR2 YYNGEE. The CDR3 contains 15 residues. Trimming removed 1 base from V and 0 bases from J, with 5 bases in between. The CDR3 loop reads CASSVRPSGANVLTF. CDR3 coding DNA: TGTGCCAGCAGCGTACGCCCCTCTGGGGCCAACGTCCTGACTTTC. Full variable domain (remainder filled in from reference TRBV9 and TRBJ2-6): DSGVTQTPKHLITATGQRVTLRCSPRSGDLSVYWYQQSLDQGLQFLIQYYNGEERAKGNILERFSAQQFPDLHSELNLSSLELGDSALYFCASSVRPSGANVLTFGAGSRLTVL.

The sample holds a few counts of this clone. The rearrangement links TRBV5-1 to TRBJ1-2; D gene unclear. The CDR3 totals 15 residues. Looked up from germline, CDR1 is SGHRS and CDR2 is YFSETQ. V was trimmed by 0 bases and J by 4 bases, leaving 13 bases between them. CDR3 amino acids: CASSLGSELSYGYTF. The CDR3 nucleotides read TGCGCCAGCAGCTTGGGTTCGGAACTGAGCTATGGCTACACCTTC.

The chain has TRBV9 and TRBJ2-2; D unresolved. The CDR3 totals 15 residues. CDR1 is SGDLS and CDR2 is YYNGEE in the germline V gene. V was pared by 1 base and J by 7 bases, with 14 bases between. In nucleotides, the CDR3 is TGTGCCAGCAGCGTAAGAGCGACCACCCACGGGGAGCTGTTTTTT. The encoded protein is CASSVRATTHGELFF.

V and J are TRBV21-1 and TRBJ2-7; TRBD1, the D gene given by the table, was not confirmed from the DNA. TRBV21-1 corresponds to a pseudogene. This CDR3 contains 15 residues. The CDR3 region is CASSDRDRGFHEQYF. The CDR3 bases are TGTGCCAGCAGTGACCGGGACAGGGGTTTCCACGAGCAGTACTTC.

The rearrangement joins TRBV18 to TRBJ1-1; TRBD1 aligns across 7 bases. This CDR3 spans 17 amino acids. In germline, CDR1 is KGHSH, CDR2 LQKENI. After removal of 4 bases from V and 5 bases from J, the junction contained 16 bases not matched to a gene. Written as DNA, the CDR3 is TGTGCCAGCTCACGTCAGGGGGTAAACCAAATAGGGACTGAAGCTTTCTTT. Translation gives CASSRQGVNQIGTEAFF. Complete variable domain (other parts from reference TRBV18 and TRBJ1-1): NAGVMQNPRHLVRRRGQEARLRCSPMKGHSHVYWYRQLPEEGLKFMVYLQKENIIDESGMPKERFSAEFPKEGPSILRIQQVVRGDSAAYFCASSRQGVNQIGTEAFFGQGTRLTVV.

The chain joins TRBV4-3 to TRBJ2-7; D not resolved. V lost 0 bases, J lost 5 bases, and 8 bases lay in between. CDR1 and CDR2 from the germline V gene are LGHNA and YSLEER. The CDR3 runs to 13 residues. This CDR3 is CASSQEANNEQYF. CDR3 nucleotide sequence: TGCGCCAGCAGCCAAGAGGCAAATAACGAGCAGTACTTC.

The rearrangement uses TRBV10-2 and TRBJ2-7; 7 bases match TRBD2. Unmatched junction bases numbered 5, after V lost 4 bases and J lost 2 bases. Germline V gene sequence: CDR1 WSHSY, CDR2 SAAADI. The CDR3 length is 14 residues. The CDR3 DNA follows: TGCGCCAGCAGTGCGGGGGGAAGGACCTACGAGCAGTACTTC. Amino acid sequence: CASSAGGRTYEQYF.

The chain employs TRBV7-9 and TRBJ1-5; 9 bases align to TRBD1. The J segment lost 4 bases and the V segment lost 5 bases, leaving 3 bases of the junction unmatched. Per germline, CDR1 SEHNR and CDR2 FQNEAQ (reference sequence). CDR3 size: 14 residues. CDR3 residues: CASSPGTGNQPQHF. In DNA form, the CDR3 reads TGTGCCAGCAGCCCCGGGACAGGGAATCAGCCCCAGCATTTT.

The chain employs TRBV4-1 and TRBJ2-1; 8 positions match TRBD2. This CDR3 has 14 residues. The germline V gene encodes CDR1 MGHRA and CDR2 YSYEKL. Unmatched junction bases numbered 8, after V lost 5 bases and J lost 8 bases. In DNA form, the CDR3 reads TGCGCCAGCAGCATAAGCGGGAGAATCGATGAGCAGTTCTTC. Amino acids: CASSISGRIDEQFF.

The genes are TRBV7-9 and TRBJ1-1, with 10 positions matching TRBD1. The CDR3 has 15 amino acids. The V gene end was trimmed by 5 bases and the J gene end by 6 bases; junction bases not matched to a gene: 9. Germline V gene lookup returns CDR1 SEHNR and CDR2 FQNEAQ (reference sequence). DNA of the CDR3: TGTGCCAGCAGCAAGGGACAGGGGCTCTCGGCTGAAGCTTTCTTT. It yields the protein CASSKGQGLSAEAFF.

The chain has TRBV5-1 and TRBJ1-2; tentatively, D is TRBD1 (5 bases). The germline CDR1 and CDR2 sequences are SGHRS and YFSETQ. The CDR3 contains 13 residues. Trimming left V 2 bases short and J 3 bases short, with 8 bases between. The CDR3, as DNA: TGCGCCAGCAGCTTTGAAGGGGACTATGGCTACACCTTC. It is translated as CASSFEGDYGYTF.

The chain has TRBV7-6 and TRBJ2-2; 7 nucleotides align to TRBD1. After removal of 1 base from V and 5 bases from J, the junction contained 19 bases not matched to a gene. Germline V gives CDR1 SGHVS, CDR2 FNYEAQ. The CDR3 totals 20 residues. For the CDR3, the DNA is TGTGCCAGCAGCTTAGTGGGACAGCGAACCCGAACCATCCTAACCGGGGAGCTGTTTTTT. The encoded protein is CASSLVGQRTRTILTGELFF. The variable domain in full, with the rest retrieved from reference TRBV7-6 and TRBJ2-2, is GAGVSQSPRYKVTKRGQDVALRCDPISGHVSLYWYRQALGQGPEFLTYFNYEAQQDKSGLPNDRFSAERPEGSISTLTIQRTEQRDSAMYRCASSLVGQRTRTILTGELFFGEGSRLTVL.

The J gene is TRBJ1-5, the V gene TRBV9, with TRBD1 as a possible D gene (6 bases). Trimming shortened V by 3 bases and J by 1 base, and 8 bases separated the two germline ends. Per the germline V gene, CDR1 is SGDLS and CDR2 is YYNGEE. The CDR3 extends over 14 amino acids. The CDR3 sequence: CASSGTGSNQPQHF. CDR3 in DNA: TGTGCCAGCAGCGGTACAGGGAGCAATCAGCCCCAGCATTTT. The full variable domain, in which reference TRBV9 and TRBJ1-5 provide the parts outside the CDR3, is DSGVTQTPKHLITATGQRVTLRCSPRSGDLSVYWYQQSLDQGLQFLIQYYNGEERAKGNILERFSAQQFPDLHSELNLSSLELGDSALYFCASSGTGSNQPQHFGDGTRLSIL.